This TCR beta chain derives from a study of cytomegalovirus exposure and HLA in healthy donors. Whole-study context: In a later analysis, it was reported that the approximately 110 validation repertoires had been produced on the same platform as the 500 to 850 repertoires belonging to the first cohort.

Sequencing used immunoSEQ multiplex PCR; TCRdb keeps in-frame clones, though not all of them. This table holds around 130,000 clones, roughly 89% found once. The donors were members of the validation cohort comprising some 120 subjects, separate from the roughly 670-subject first cohort. Per germline, CDR1 SEHNR and CDR2 FQNEAQ (reference sequence). This CDR3 region has 15 residues. Trimming removed 4 bases at V and 2 bases at J, with 12 bases between. This chain links TRBV7-9 with TRBJ1-3; no definite D call. This clonotype was obtained from a young man in good health and CMV-seronegative. What was sequenced was PBMCs. The CDR3 coding sequence is TGTGCCAGCAGCTCAAGTCGGGTGCCTGGAAACACCATATATTTT. As protein: CASSSSRVPGNTIYF. The whole variable domain, filled in from reference TRBV7-9 and TRBJ1-3, reads DTGVSQNPRHKITKRGQNVTFRCDPISEHNRLYWYRQTLGQGPEFLTYFQNEAQLEKSRLLSDRFSAERPKGSFSTLEIQRTEQGDSAMYLCASSSSRVPGNTIYFGEGSWLTVV.